The T cell receptor (beta chain) described here comes from a study of T cells in Graves' hyperthyroidism and ophthalmopathy. Study results and limitations: In blood, most of the thyroid clonotypes expanded above 0.001 were also present.

Diagnosis of hyperthyroidism was new in patients aged 18 to 65, and its duration was under 2 months. PBMCs were obtained from 9.5 to 10 ml fresh peripheral blood. In its sample, this clonotype was seen a few times. Antigen: not known. The V gene's germline CDR1 is SGHAT and CDR2 FQNNGV. Between the trimmed V and J ends, which lost 5 bases and 0 bases, there was a span of 11 bases. CDR3 length: 15 amino acids. Amplification of TCR beta CDR3 regions was performed using RNA transcripts as template. First-round RT-PCR of the TCR CDR3 relied on the HTBI primer set. TCRdb recomputed calls from the multiplex PCR reads with MiXCR, one row per CDR3 protein. The sample yields around 350,000 distinct CDR3 sequences, about 12% seen once.

Sequencing was performed on blood. The receptor comes from a woman aged 18-29 years with Graves' hyperthyroidism. This chain connects TRBV11-2 to TRBJ1-3; unclear D gene. The CDR3 DNA reads as TGTGCCAGCAGCCTAGGACGGTACTCTGGAAACACCATATATTTT. Its translation is CASSLGRYSGNTIYF.